This T cell receptor beta chain stems from a study of vaccination and CD4 T cells after COVID-19. For the study at large: Cultures designated as controls were supplied with a CEFX pool, an HIV-1 Nef pool, or no peptide.

Researchers used the Oncomine TCR Beta short-read assay to sequence DNA from cultured CD4+ T cells. One entry per CDR3 protein, called by TCRdb with MiXCR from the PCR reads. The repertoire holds roughly 5,400 distinct CDR3 sequences, about 47% seen once, with roughly 30% in the top ten. Treatment of the sample: roughly ten-day PBMC culture with coronavirus spike peptide pools or control peptides (ViraFEST assay). In regard to this clonotype: Its target is unknown.

Sequenced input: CD4+ T cells from blood, cultured in vitro. This TCR was sampled from a human donor who had recovered from COVID-19.

The CDR3 sequence: CASITPGNEQFF. As DNA, the CDR3 is TGTGCCAGCATCACCCCGGGGAATGAGCAGTTCTTC. V is TRBV6-2 or TRBV6-3 and J is TRBJ2-1; D is possibly TRBD2 (5 bases). V shed 7 bases and J shed 7 bases, with 11 bases lying between them. Germline V gene lookup returns CDR1 MNHEY and CDR2 SVGEGT. This CDR3 has 12 residues.